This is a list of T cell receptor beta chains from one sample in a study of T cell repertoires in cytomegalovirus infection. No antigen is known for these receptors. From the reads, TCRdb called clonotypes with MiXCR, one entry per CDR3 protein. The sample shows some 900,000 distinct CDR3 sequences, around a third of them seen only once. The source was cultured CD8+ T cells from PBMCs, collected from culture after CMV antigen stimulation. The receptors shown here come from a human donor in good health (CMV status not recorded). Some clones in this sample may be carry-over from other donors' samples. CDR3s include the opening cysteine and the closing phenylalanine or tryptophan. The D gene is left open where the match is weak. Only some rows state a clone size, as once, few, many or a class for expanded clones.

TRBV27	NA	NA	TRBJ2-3	CASSQTEGGRWDTQYF	TGTGCCAGCAGTCAAACTGAGGGGGGGCGGTGGGATACGCAGTATTTT
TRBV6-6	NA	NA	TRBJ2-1	CASSLYREGYNEQFF	TGTGCCAGCAGTCTGTACAGGGAAGGTTACAATGAGCAGTTCTTC
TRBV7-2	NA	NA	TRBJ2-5	CASSLWAGLAIETQYF	TGTGCCAGCAGCCTATGGGCTGGGCTAGCGATAGAGACCCAGTACTTC
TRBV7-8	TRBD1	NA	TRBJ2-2	CASSLSGTGVATGELFF	TGTGCCAGCAGCTTATCCGGGACAGGGGTCGCGACCGGGGAGCTGTTTTTT
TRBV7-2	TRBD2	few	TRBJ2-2	CASSPRRLAGGHTGELFF	TGTGCCAGCAGCCCCCGACGACTAGCGGGGGGCCACACCGGGGAGCTGTTTTTT
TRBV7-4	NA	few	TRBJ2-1	CASSFRGETNEQFF	TGTGCCAGCAGCTTCCGTGGCGAGACCAATGAGCAGTTCTTC
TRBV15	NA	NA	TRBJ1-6	CATSRGTADNSPLHF	TGTGCCACCAGCAGAGGGACAGCAGATAATTCACCCCTCCACTTT
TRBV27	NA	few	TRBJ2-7	CASSLVGQRYEQYF	TGTGCCAGCAGTTTAGTGGGACAACGCTACGAGCAGTACTTC
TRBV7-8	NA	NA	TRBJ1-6	CASSYDLGNSPLHF	TGTGCCAGCAGCTACGACCTTGGGAATTCACCCCTCCACTTT
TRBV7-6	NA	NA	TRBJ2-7	CASSPIDTSYYEQYF	TGTGCCAGCAGCCCTATCGACACATCCTACTACGAGCAGTACTTC
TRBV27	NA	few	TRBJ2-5	CASSLEGVGETQYF	TGTGCCAGCAGTTTAGAGGGTGTCGGGGAGACCCAGTACTTC
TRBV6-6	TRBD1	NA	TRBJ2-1	CASSYLGQGKDNEQFF	TGTGCCAGCAGTTACCTGGGACAGGGGAAGGACAATGAGCAGTTCTTC
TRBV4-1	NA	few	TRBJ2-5	CASSQDGGQTYQETQYF	TGCGCCAGCAGCCAAGATGGGGGACAAACGTACCAAGAGACCCAGTACTTC
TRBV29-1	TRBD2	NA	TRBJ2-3	CSVESGGGIDTQYF	TGCAGCGTTGAATCCGGGGGGGGTATAGATACGCAGTATTTT
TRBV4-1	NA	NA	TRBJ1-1	CASSQGWSEAFF	TGCGCCAGCAGCCAAGGATGGAGTGAAGCTTTCTTT
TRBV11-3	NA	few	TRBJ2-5	CASSPRNPSGETQYF	TGTGCCAGCAGCCCCCGGAACCCCAGCGGGGAGACCCAGTACTTC
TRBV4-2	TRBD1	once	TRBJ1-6	CASSSGQPSPLHF	TGTGCCAGCAGCTCGGGACAGCCTTCACCCCTCCACTTT
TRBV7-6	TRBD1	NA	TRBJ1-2	CASSPSTGGRNGYTF	TGTGCCAGCAGCCCATCGACAGGGGGCCGGAATGGCTACACCTTC
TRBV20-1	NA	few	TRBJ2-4	CSARFAKNIQYF	TGCAGTGCTAGATTTGCCAAAAACATTCAGTACTTC
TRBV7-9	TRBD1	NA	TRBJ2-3	CASSFEGASGDTQYF	TGTGCCAGCAGCTTCGAGGGGGCTTCGGGAGATACGCAGTATTTT